This is a list of T cell receptor beta chains from one sample in a study of T cell responses to AZD1222 COVID-19 vaccine. Method: immunoSEQ multiplex PCR; TCRdb's copy keeps in-frame clones and lacks some. The table lists under 150,000 clones, about 87% of them singletons. The sample in question was peripheral blood, obtained 28 days after the second AZD1222 dose. These receptors were obtained from an adult who received the AZD1222 COVID-19 vaccine. The CDR3 runs from the conserved cysteine through the conserved F or W. D genes are given only for firm matches. The size field is filled for only some rows; it gives once, few, many or a size class.

clone_size	d_call	j_call	v_call	cdr3_aa	cdr3_nt
once	.	TRBJ1-1	TRBV5-4	CASTNRILVTEAFF	TGTGCCAGCACCAACCGGATACTGGTCACTGAAGCTTTCTTT
.	TRBD1	TRBJ1-5	TRBV27	CASSATGASNQPQHF	TGTGCCAGCAGTGCCACAGGGGCAAGCAATCAGCCCCAGCATTTT
.	.	TRBJ2-7	TRBV4-2	CASSQGGLYEQYF	TGTGCCAGCAGCCAAGGTGGTCTCTACGAGCAGTACTTC
.	TRBD1	TRBJ1-5	TRBV2	CATGTGVQPQHF	TGTGCCACAGGGACAGGGGTCCAGCCCCAGCATTTT
.	.	TRBJ1-1	TRBV12-3/TRBV12-4	CASSLAGNTEAFF	TGTGCCAGCAGTTTAGCTGGAAACACTGAAGCTTTCTTT
.	.	TRBJ2-5	TRBV18	CASSRNDRAGETQYF	TGTGCCAGCTCGCGAAACGACAGGGCGGGGGAGACCCAGTACTTC
.	TRBD1	TRBJ1-4	TRBV9	CASSSGQGGMFF	TGTGCCAGCAGCAGTGGACAGGGCGGGATGTTTTTT
.	TRBD1	TRBJ1-4	TRBV6-1	CASSERTGFSTNEKLFF	TGTGCCAGCAGTGAACGGACAGGTTTCTCGACTAATGAAAAACTGTTTTTT
.	TRBD1	TRBJ1-1	TRBV14	CASSQQGTGTTEAFF	TGTGCCAGCAGCCAACAAGGGACAGGGACGACTGAAGCTTTCTTT
.	.	TRBJ2-7	TRBV6-5	CASNDSYEQYF	TGTGCCAGCAACGACTCCTACGAGCAGTACTTC
.	.	TRBJ1-1	TRBV7-9	CASSSLQNTEAFF	TGTGCCAGCAGTTCCCTCCAGAACACTGAAGCTTTCTTT
.	.	TRBJ2-5	TRBV28	CASTLGRDRSPQYF	TGTGCCAGCACCCTTGGGCGGGACCGCAGTCCCCAGTACTTC
once	.	TRBJ2-3	TRBV5-1	CASSLQENTDTQYF	TGCGCCAGCAGCTTGCAGGAAAACACAGATACGCAGTATTTT
.	.	TRBJ2-7	TRBV5-4	CASSLSDYEQYF	TGTGCCAGCAGCTTGTCTGATTACGAGCAGTACTTC
.	.	TRBJ2-1	TRBV4-1	CASSQGRASLPEQFF	TGCGCCAGCAGCCAAGGGCGGGCTTCCCTCCCTGAGCAGTTCTTC
few	.	TRBJ1-2	TRBV5-4	CASSLDGNYGYTF	TGTGCCAGCAGCTTGGACGGGAACTATGGCTACACCTTC
.	.	TRBJ1-4	TRBV5-8	CATRRPNEKLFF	TGTGCCACCAGAAGGCCTAATGAAAAACTGTTTTTT
.	TRBD2	TRBJ2-5	TRBV3-1/TRBV3-2	CASSQGDYPPGTQYF	TGTGCCAGCAGCCAGGGGGACTACCCCCCAGGGACCCAGTACTTC
.	.	TRBJ2-7	TRBV6-1	CASSESGSKQYF	TGTGCCAGCAGTGAAAGTGGGTCGAAGCAGTACTTC
once	TRBD1	TRBJ1-6	TRBV6-6	CASSRRTGGDSYNSPLHF	TGTGCCAGCAGTCGTCGGACAGGAGGAGATTCCTATAATTCACCCCTCCACTTT
.	TRBD1	TRBJ1-2	TRBV6-1	CASSEEAGGYGYTF	TGTGCCAGCAGTGAAGAGGCAGGGGGGTATGGCTACACCTTC
.	TRBD1	TRBJ1-4	TRBV5-4	CASSLQQGAELFF	TGTGCCAGCAGCTTGCAACAGGGGGCGGAACTGTTTTTT
.	TRBD2	TRBJ2-1	TRBV5-1	CASSFSAAVAGRNEQFF	TGCGCCAGCAGCTTCAGCGCGGCGGTAGCGGGGCGCAATGAGCAGTTCTTC
.	TRBD2	TRBJ2-5	TRBV10-1	CASSESGGPLSTQYF	TGCGCCAGCAGTGAAAGCGGGGGACCCTTATCGACCCAGTACTTC
once	TRBD1	TRBJ1-2	TRBV5-4	CASRRDRDINYGYTF	TGTGCCAGTCGGAGGGACAGGGACATTAACTATGGCTACACCTTC
few	.	TRBJ1-3	TRBV19	CASSNFPGAESGNTIYF	TGTGCCAGTAGTAATTTCCCGGGGGCCGAATCTGGAAACACCATATATTTT
once	.	TRBJ1-5	TRBV5-6	CASSWGPDSNQPQHF	TGTGCCAGCAGCTGGGGGCCAGATAGCAATCAGCCCCAGCATTTT
.	TRBD1	TRBJ1-1	TRBV3-1/TRBV3-2	CASSQVPTGDTEAFF	TGTGCCAGCAGCCAAGTCCCGACAGGGGACACTGAAGCTTTCTTT
once	.	TRBJ2-1	TRBV12-3/TRBV12-4	CASQGGRGNEQFF	TGTGCCAGTCAAGGGGGTAGGGGCAATGAGCAGTTCTTC
.	.	TRBJ1-1	TRBV7-2	CASSLGQLTTEAFF	TGTGCCAGCAGCTTAGGGCAGCTAACCACTGAAGCTTTCTTT
.	.	TRBJ1-2	TRBV7-2	CASSPLDGVSNYGYTF	TGTGCCAGCAGCCCACTCGACGGGGTCTCTAACTATGGCTACACCTTC
.	.	TRBJ2-7	TRBV6-5	CASRRTGPSYEQYF	TGTGCCAGCAGACGGACGGGCCCTTCCTACGAGCAGTACTTC